This TCR beta chain was observed in a study of cytomegalovirus exposure and HLA in healthy donors. Study conclusions and caveats: For most TCR beta V segments, an earlier analysis put the productive rate at about 90% or about 30% of the time. Reports state that TCR beta sequences accurately predicted most subjects' HLA-A and HLA-B alleles.

When sampled, the donors appeared nominally healthy, though they likely had unrecorded immune exposures. In regard to this clone: What it binds is unknown.

Vbeta (60) and Jbeta (13) primers were used in the PCR. Measured with immunoSEQ multiplex PCR; TCRdb has only the in-frame clones, and not every one. This sample's table has about 67,000 clones. The sample was PBMCs. This sequence originates from a woman between 25 and 40 years old in good health and CMV-seronegative.

The CDR3 DNA follows: TGTGCCAGCAGTTACTCCGGGGATGAGCAGTTCTTC. It codes for CASSYSGDEQFF. The genes are TRBV6-5 and TRBJ2-1, with TRBD2 as a possible D gene (5 bases). V gave up 0 bases and J gave up 8 bases, with 5 bases separating them. The length of the CDR3 is 12 residues. Germline V gene data show CDR1 as MNHEY and CDR2 as SVGAGI.